This TCR beta chain was obtained from a study of long-term antiretroviral therapy in people with HIV. Assay version v3.0 of immunoSEQ was used, and it was run at survey level. Only in-frame clones appear in the TCRdb table, and some are missing; sequencing was by immunoSEQ multiplex PCR. The sample lists around 26,000 clones, 84% occurring once. This CDR3 is built from 20 residues. The ends lost 4 bases at V and 0 bases at J; junction bases unmatched: 12. CDR1 and CDR2 (germline): WNHNN, SYGVQD (reference sequence). For this clone: Its antigen is unknown.

Study-level results: Compared with controls, HIV repertoires showed narrower CDR3 length ranges. All time points showed a repertoire dominated by clones expanded before ART.

The clonotype was recovered from a man aged 50 or older with HIV. The chain combines TRBV10-1 with TRBJ2-2; TRBD1 matches 12 bases. This specimen consisted of unsorted PBMCs, obtained 3 years after starting antiretroviral therapy. DNA for the CDR3: TGCGCCAGCAGTGGATCGGGACAGGGGGCCGAACTAGCGAACACCGGGGAGCTGTTTTTT. It yields the protein CASSGSGQGAELANTGELFF.